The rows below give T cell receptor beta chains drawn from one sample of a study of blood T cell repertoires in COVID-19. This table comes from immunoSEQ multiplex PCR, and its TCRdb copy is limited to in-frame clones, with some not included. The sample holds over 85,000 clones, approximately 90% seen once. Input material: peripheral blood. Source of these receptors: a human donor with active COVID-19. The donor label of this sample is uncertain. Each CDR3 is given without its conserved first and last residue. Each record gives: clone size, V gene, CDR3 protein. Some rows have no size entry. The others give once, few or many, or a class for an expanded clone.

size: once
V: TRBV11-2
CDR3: ASSLSIAGGPDTQY

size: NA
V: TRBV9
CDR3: ASSVVSGTAYNEQF

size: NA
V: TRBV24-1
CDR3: ATSDPTNEQF

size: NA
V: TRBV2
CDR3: ASSDTLRRQNYEQY

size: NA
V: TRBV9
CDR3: ASNTLPTGDGGYT

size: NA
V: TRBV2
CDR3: ASSEGGARGDAF

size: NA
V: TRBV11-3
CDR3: ASRRGLASSGGELF

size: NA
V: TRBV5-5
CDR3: ASSLGTADTEAF

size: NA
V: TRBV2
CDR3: ASSERQGGFQPQH

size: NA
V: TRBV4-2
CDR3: ASSQLRGVKLF

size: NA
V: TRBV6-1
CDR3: ASSEAYGGYQETQY

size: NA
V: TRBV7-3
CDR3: ASSLFVSGANVLT

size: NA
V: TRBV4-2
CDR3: ASSQSASGGGTDTQY

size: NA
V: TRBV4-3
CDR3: ASSQETGTEAF

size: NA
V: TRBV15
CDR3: ATSRVRGTYEQY

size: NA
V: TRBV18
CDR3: ASSPLAGKGYNEQF

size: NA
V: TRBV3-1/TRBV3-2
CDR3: ASSQGQGFRNSPLH

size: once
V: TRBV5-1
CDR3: ASSAEETQY

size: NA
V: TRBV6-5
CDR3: AIPRTGTGLGYT

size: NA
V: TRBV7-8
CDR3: ASSWAGAGRLQETQY

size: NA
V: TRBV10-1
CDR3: ASSPTSGGAVNHNEQF

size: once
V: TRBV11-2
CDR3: ASRYPGVYTDTQY

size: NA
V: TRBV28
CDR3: ASSGARQGPYEQY

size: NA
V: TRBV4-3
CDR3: ASSQDYQEQETQY

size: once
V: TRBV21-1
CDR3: ASSSPARQGKSYEQY

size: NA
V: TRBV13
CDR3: ASSSTGQGNTEAF

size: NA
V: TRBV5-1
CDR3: ASSLGQAQGNTIY

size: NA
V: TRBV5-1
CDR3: ASSLVQGTANEKLF

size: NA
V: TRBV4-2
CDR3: ASSPGTGGVEETQY

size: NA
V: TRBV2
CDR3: ASSPLLWEGRYGYT

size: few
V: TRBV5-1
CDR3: ASGDFNYGYT

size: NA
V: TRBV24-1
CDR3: ATSGQGDNQPQH

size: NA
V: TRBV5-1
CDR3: ASSLAGVTRTYEQY

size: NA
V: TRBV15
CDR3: ATGGGGSSYEQY

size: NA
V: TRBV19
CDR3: ASSTFGGAIETQY

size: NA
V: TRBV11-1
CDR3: ASSPDRVYEQY

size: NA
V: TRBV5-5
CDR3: ASSLVQGVGEQY

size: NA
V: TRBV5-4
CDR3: ASSFPRVGTGGWGYT

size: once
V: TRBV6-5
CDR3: ASSPAQANTEAF

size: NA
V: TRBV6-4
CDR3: ASSTGQGATDTQY

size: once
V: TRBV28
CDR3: ASSSPTGSGNTIY

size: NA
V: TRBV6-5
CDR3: ASRREGGTNEKLF

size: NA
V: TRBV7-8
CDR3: ASSLASGQAYNQPQH

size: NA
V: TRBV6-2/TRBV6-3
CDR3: ASSYPSIGSNQPQH

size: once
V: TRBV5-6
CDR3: ASSLGSLDTEAF

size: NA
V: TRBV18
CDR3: ASSLGQSGLPQH

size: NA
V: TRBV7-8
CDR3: ASSLLGREGQPQH

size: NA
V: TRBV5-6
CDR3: ASSLLGDEQF

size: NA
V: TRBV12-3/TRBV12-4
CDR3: ASRPQGRDGYT

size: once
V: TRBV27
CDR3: ASSFGGGSEQF

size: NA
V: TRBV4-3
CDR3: ASSQEGGNEQF

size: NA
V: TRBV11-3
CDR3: ASSSRVGQETQY

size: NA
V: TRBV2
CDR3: ASSEGSRGYEQY

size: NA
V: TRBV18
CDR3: ASSPTGANTGELF